This T cell receptor beta chain was found in a study of tissue T cells after allogeneic stem cell transplantation. Study-level findings and limits: Motif-based clustering found tissue-specific repertoire signatures shared across patients, though few clones were shared.

Points on this clone: The antigen is not known. Gene names are mouse gene names.

TCRbeta CDR3 was sequenced at survey depth with template counts. Generated by immunoSEQ multiplex PCR, the TCRdb table keeps only in-frame clones and is missing some. Of 20,000 to 25,000 clones in the sample, 60% to 80% are singletons; the top ten hold under 0.5%. The clonotype was recovered from a female BALB/c mouse in good health. The strain is characterized by the MHC haplotype H2-d. The specimen was blood.

The part of the CDR3 DNA that was read is TGTGCCAGCAGCTTCGGGACTGGGGGGGCTGAGCAGTTC. This sequence encodes CASSFGTGGAEQF. The CDR3, in full, reads CASSFGTGGAEQFF. V is TRBV4 and J is TRBJ2-1, with TRBD2 matching 12 bases. The missing CDR3 end, 1 residue past where the read stops, is filled in from the germline J gene. The CDR3 is 14 amino acids. V shed 4 bases and J 7 bases; nucleotides not matched to a gene: 2. CDR1 is LGHDT, CDR2 YNNKQL, per germline (reference sequence).